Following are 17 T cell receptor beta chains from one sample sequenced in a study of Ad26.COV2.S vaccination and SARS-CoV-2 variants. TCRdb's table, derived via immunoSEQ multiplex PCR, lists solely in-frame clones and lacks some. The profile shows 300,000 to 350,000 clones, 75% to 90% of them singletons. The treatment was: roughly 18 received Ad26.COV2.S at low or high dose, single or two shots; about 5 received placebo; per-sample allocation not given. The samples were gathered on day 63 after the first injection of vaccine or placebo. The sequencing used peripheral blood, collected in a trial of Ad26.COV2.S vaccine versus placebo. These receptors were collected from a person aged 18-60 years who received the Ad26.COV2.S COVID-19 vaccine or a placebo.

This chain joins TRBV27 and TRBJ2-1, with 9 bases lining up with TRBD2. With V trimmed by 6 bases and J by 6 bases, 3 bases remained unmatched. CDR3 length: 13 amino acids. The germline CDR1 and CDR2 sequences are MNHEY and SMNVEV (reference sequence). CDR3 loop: CASRGSGSNEQFF. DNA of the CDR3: TGTGCCAGCAGAGGTAGCGGGAGCAATGAGCAGTTCTTC.

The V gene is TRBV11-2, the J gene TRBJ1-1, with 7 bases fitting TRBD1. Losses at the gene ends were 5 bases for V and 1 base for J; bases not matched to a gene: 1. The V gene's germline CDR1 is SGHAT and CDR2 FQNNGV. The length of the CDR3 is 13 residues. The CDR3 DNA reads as TGTGCCAGCAGCAGGGACAGGAACACTGAAGCTTTCTTT. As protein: CASSRDRNTEAFF.

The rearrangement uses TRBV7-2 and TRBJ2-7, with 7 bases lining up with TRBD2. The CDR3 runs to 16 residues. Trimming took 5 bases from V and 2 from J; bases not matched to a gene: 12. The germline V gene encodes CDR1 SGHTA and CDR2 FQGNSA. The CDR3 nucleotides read TGTGCCAGCAGCCAATGGGGCGGGAGCGGGACCTACGAGCAGTACTTC. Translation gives CASSQWGGSGTYEQYF.

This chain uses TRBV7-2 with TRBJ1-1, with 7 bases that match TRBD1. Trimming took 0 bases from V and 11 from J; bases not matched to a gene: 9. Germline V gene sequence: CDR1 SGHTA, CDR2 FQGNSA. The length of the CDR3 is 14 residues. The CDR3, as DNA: TGTGCCAGCAGCTTAGCGTCTTCAGGGGGTAACGCTTTCTTT. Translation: CASSLASSGGNAFF.

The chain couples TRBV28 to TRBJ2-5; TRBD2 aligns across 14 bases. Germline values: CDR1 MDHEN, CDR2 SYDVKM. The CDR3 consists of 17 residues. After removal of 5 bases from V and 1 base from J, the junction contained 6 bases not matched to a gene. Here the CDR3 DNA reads TGTGCCAGCAGTCGTGGGGGACTAGCGGGGGCCCAAGAGACCCAGTACTTC. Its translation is CASSRGGLAGAQETQYF.

The CDR3 loop is CSASFPRSQETQYF. DNA for the CDR3: TGCAGTGCTAGTTTCCCCCGATCTCAAGAGACCCAGTACTTC. The chain recombines TRBV20-1 with TRBJ2-5; no clear D. Germline V CDR1 and CDR2: DFQATT, SNEGSKA (reference sequence). The V end lost 3 bases, the J end lost 2 bases, and 13 bases lay between the germline ends. The CDR3 length is 14 residues.

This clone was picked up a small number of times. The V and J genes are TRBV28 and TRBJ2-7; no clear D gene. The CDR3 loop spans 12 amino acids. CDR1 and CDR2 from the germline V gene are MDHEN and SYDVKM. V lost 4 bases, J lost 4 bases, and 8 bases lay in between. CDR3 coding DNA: TGTGCCAGCAGTTCCCTGGAATACGAGCAGTACTTC. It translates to CASSSLEYEQYF.

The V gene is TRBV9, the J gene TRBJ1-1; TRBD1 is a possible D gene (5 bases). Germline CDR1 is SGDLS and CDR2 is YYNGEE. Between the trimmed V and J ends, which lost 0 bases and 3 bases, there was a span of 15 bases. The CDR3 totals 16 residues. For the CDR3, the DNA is TGTGCCAGCAGCGTAGACCCCGGGGGAGGGGACACTGAAGCTTTCTTT. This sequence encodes CASSVDPGGGDTEAFF.

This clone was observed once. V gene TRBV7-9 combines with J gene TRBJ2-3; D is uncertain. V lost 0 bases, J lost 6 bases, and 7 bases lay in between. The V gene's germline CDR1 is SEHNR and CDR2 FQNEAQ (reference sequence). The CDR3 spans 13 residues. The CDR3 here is CASSLASLDTQYF. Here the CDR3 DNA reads TGTGCCAGCAGCTTAGCCTCGCTTGATACGCAGTATTTT.

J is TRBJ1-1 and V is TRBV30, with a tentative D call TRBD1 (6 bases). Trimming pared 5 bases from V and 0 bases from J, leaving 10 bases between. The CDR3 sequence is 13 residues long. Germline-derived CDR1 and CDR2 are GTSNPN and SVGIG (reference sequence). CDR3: CAWAGQLNTEAFF. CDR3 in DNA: TGTGCCTGGGCAGGACAGCTGAACACTGAAGCTTTCTTT.

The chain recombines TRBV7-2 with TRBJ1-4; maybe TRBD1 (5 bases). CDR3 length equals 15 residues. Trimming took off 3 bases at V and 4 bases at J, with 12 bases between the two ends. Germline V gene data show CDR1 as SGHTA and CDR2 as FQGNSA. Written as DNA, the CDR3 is TGTGCCAGCAGCTTGGTCTGGGGCGGTAATGAAAAACTGTTTTTT. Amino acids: CASSLVWGGNEKLFF.

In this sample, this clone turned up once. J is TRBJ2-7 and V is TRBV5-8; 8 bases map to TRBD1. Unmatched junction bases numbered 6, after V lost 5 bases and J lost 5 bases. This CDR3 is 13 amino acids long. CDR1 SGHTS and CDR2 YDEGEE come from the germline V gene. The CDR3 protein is CASRSQGANEQYF. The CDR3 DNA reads TGTGCCAGCAGATCCCAGGGGGCCAACGAGCAGTACTTC.

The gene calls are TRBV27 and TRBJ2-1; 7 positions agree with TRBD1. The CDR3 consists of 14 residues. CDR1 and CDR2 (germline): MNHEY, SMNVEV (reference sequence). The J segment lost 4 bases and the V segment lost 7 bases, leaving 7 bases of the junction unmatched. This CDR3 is CASKGGTEYNEQFF. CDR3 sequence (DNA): TGTGCCAGCAAAGGTGGGACAGAGTACAATGAGCAGTTCTTC.

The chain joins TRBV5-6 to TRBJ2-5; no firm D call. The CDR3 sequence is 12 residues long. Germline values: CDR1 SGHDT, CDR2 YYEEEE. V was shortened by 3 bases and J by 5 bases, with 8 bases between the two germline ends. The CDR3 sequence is CASSSAGETQYF. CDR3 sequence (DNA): TGTGCCAGCAGCTCCGCCGGGGAGACCCAGTACTTC. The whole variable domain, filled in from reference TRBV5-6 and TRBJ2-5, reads DAGVTQSPTHLIKTRGQQVTLRCSPKSGHDTVSWYQQALGQGPQFIFQYYEEEERQRGNFPDRFSGHQFPNYSSELNVNALLLGDSALYLCASSSAGETQYFGPGTRLLVL.

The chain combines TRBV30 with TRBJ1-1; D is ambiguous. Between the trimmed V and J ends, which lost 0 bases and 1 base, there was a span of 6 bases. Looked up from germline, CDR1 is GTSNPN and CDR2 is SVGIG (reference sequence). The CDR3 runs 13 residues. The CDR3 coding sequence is TGTGCCTGGAGTGTACGGGAGAACACTGAAGCTTTCTTT. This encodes CAWSVRENTEAFF.

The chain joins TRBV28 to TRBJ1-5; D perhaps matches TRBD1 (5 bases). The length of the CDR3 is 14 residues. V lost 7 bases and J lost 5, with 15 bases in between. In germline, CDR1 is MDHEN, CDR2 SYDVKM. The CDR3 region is CASNRGDPYQPQHF. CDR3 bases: TGTGCCAGCAACCGAGGGGACCCATATCAGCCCCAGCATTTT.

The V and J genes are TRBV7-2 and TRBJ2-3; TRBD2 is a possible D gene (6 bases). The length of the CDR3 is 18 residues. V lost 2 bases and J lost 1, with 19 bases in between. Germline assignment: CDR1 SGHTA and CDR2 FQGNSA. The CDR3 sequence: CASSLLIPRGGGTDTQYF. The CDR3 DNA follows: TGTGCCAGCAGCTTATTGATACCGCGGGGCGGAGGCACAGATACGCAGTATTTT.